Listed here are 17 T cell receptor beta chains from one sample, sequenced in a study of cytomegalovirus exposure and HLA in healthy donors. Amplification used 60 Vbeta primers and 13 Jbeta primers. Clones were sequenced by immunoSEQ multiplex PCR, and TCRdb holds only the in-frame ones, with some missing. Here the sample spans about 76,000 clones, roughly 73% being singletons. The sample was PBMCs. The receptors were gathered from a woman in her thirties or forties in good health and CMV-seropositive.

The V call is TRBV25-1, the J call TRBJ1-4; D possibly corresponds to TRBD1 (5 bases). This CDR3 spans 12 amino acids. CDR1 is MGHDK, CDR2 SYGVNS, per germline. V was clipped by 4 bases and J by 7 bases, with 7 bases between them. DNA of the CDR3: TGTGCCAGCAGTGCCGGGGGTGAAAAACTGTTTTTT. This gives the protein CASSAGGEKLFF.

The rearrangement uses TRBV6-5 and TRBJ2-7; TRBD2 is a possible D gene (5 bases). The CDR3 is made up of 13 amino acids. Germline V gene sequence: CDR1 MNHEY, CDR2 SVGAGI. V gave up 4 bases and J gave up 3 bases, with 10 bases separating them. Here the CDR3 reads CASSSSEGYEQYF. The DNA for the CDR3 is TGTGCCAGCAGTTCCAGCGAGGGCTACGAGCAGTACTTC.

The chain combines TRBV5-1 with TRBJ2-1; TRBD2 aligns across 11 bases. The ends lost 1 base at V and 7 bases at J; junction bases unmatched: 4. The CDR3 is 15 amino acids. CDR1 is SGHRS and CDR2 is YFSETQ in the germline V gene. The CDR3 DNA is TGCGCCAGCAGCTTGCCTAGCGGGGGGTTAAATGAGCAGTTCTTC. Its translation: CASSLPSGGLNEQFF. Variable domain in full (rest from reference TRBV5-1 and TRBJ2-1): KAGVTQTPRYLIKTRGQQVTLSCSPISGHRSVSWYQQTPGQGLQFLFEYFSETQRNKGNFPGRFSGRQFSNSRSEMNVSTLELGDSALYLCASSLPSGGLNEQFFGPGTRLTVL.

The chain joins TRBV19 to TRBJ2-7, with D tentatively TRBD1 (6 bases). In germline, CDR1 is LNHDA, CDR2 SQIVND (reference sequence). Trimming took off 4 bases at V and 3 bases at J, with 10 bases between the two ends. CDR3 length: 13 residues. CDR3 nucleotide sequence: TGTGCCAGTAGTAATAGGGGGAACTACGAGCAGTACTTC. Translated: CASSNRGNYEQYF.

V and J are TRBV10-2 and TRBJ2-7; 11 bases map to TRBD2. Unmatched junction bases numbered 5, after V lost 4 bases and J lost 3 bases. This CDR3 region has 15 residues. Germline V lookup: CDR1 WSHSY, CDR2 SAAADI. CDR3 sequence: CASSGTSGRLYEQYF. For the CDR3, the DNA is TGCGCCAGCAGTGGCACTAGCGGGAGACTCTACGAGCAGTACTTC.

This clone was picked up one time. J is TRBJ1-4 and V is TRBV9; D may be TRBD1 (5 bases). This CDR3 is built from 14 residues. Germline V CDR1 and CDR2: SGDLS, YYNGEE. The V end lost 1 base, the J end lost 8 bases, and 12 bases lay between the germline ends. CDR3 bases: TGTGCCAGCAGCGTATCAGGGATGTGGGAAAAACTGTTTTTT. Translating it yields CASSVSGMWEKLFF. The full variable domain, its missing parts supplied by reference TRBV9 and TRBJ1-4, is DSGVTQTPKHLITATGQRVTLRCSPRSGDLSVYWYQQSLDQGLQFLIQYYNGEERAKGNILERFSAQQFPDLHSELNLSSLELGDSALYFCASSVSGMWEKLFFGSGTQLSVL.

This chain uses TRBV9 with TRBJ2-3; 7 bases line up with TRBD1. The length of the CDR3 is 15 residues. V was pared by 0 bases and J by 1 base, with 2 bases of the junction left unmatched. Looked up from germline, CDR1 is SGDLS and CDR2 is YYNGEE. This chain's CDR3 is CASSVGQGGTDTQYF. Written as DNA, the CDR3 is TGTGCCAGCAGCGTAGGGCAGGGGGGCACAGATACGCAGTATTTT.

The genes are TRBV6-1 and TRBJ2-7; 7 bases agree with TRBD1. The CDR3 has 15 amino acids. After removal of 3 bases from V and 4 bases from J, the junction contained 9 bases not matched to a gene. In germline, CDR1 is MNHNS, CDR2 SASEGT. DNA of the CDR3: TGTGCCAGCAGTGATCCGGGACAGCCCCCTTACGAGCAGTACTTC. Protein sequence: CASSDPGQPPYEQYF.

The chain carries TRBV4-3 and TRBJ2-3; 7 bases are a match to TRBD2. Losses at the gene ends were 2 bases for V and 4 bases for J; bases not matched to a gene: 6. Germline CDR1 and CDR2: LGHNA and YSLEER. The CDR3 length is 15 residues. The CDR3 DNA follows: TGCGCCAGCAGCCAAAATAGGCTAGCGGCAGATACGCAGTATTTT. This encodes CASSQNRLAADTQYF.

In this sample, this clone turned up a few times. This sequence joins TRBV7-9 and TRBJ2-7; a possible D gene is TRBD1 (6 bases). The germline V gene encodes CDR1 SEHNR and CDR2 FQNEAQ (reference sequence). This CDR3 is built from 16 residues. The germline V and J ends were trimmed by 8 bases and 6 bases, with 26 bases remaining between them. CDR3 nucleotide sequence: TGTGCCAGCCGAGGGGGTCCGGGATCTTCATCGGGCGAGCAGTACTTC. It specifies CASRGGPGSSSGEQYF.

This clone showed up just a few times. The chain links TRBV5-1 to TRBJ2-3; D unresolved. The V and J ends lost 0 bases and 0 bases respectively, with 5 bases between them. The CDR3 extends over 14 amino acids. Germline V gene sequence: CDR1 SGHRS, CDR2 YFSETQ. CDR3 protein: CASSLGTSTDTQYF. The CDR3 region has the DNA TGCGCCAGCAGCTTGGGAACTAGCACAGATACGCAGTATTTT.

V gene TRBV11-2 combines with J gene TRBJ2-5, with 8 bases matching TRBD2. The CDR3 runs 16 residues. Looked up from germline, CDR1 is SGHAT and CDR2 is FQNNGV. V shed 3 bases and J 5 bases; nucleotides not matched to a gene: 11. This CDR3 reads CASSFGTSIKAETQYF. CDR3 coding DNA: TGTGCCAGCAGCTTTGGGACTAGTATAAAGGCGGAGACCCAGTACTTC.

CDR3 nucleotides: TGTGCCAGCATTGGAACAGGGGGCTTTAGAAACACCATATATTTT. It specifies CASIGTGGFRNTIYF. The gene calls are TRBV6-5 and TRBJ1-3; TRBD1 matches at 9 bases. This CDR3 has 15 amino acids. Looked up from germline, CDR1 is MNHEY and CDR2 is SVGAGI. V shed 7 bases and J 5 bases; nucleotides not matched to a gene: 9.

This sequence joins TRBV19 and TRBJ1-4; D is ambiguous. Per the germline V gene, CDR1 is LNHDA and CDR2 is SQIVND (reference sequence). There are 15 residues in the CDR3. Trimming left V 6 bases short and J 0 bases short, with 11 bases between. CDR3: CASSMRVSTNEKLFF. DNA of the CDR3: TGTGCCAGTAGCATGCGAGTTTCAACTAATGAAAAACTGTTTTTT. Full variable domain (remainder filled in from reference TRBV19 and TRBJ1-4): DGGITQSPKYLFRKEGQNVTLSCEQNLNHDAMYWYRQDPGQGLRLIYYSQIVNDFQKGDIAEGYSVSREKKESFPLTVTSAQKNPTAFYLCASSMRVSTNEKLFFGSGTQLSVL.

V gene TRBV7-3 combines with J gene TRBJ2-3, with D perhaps TRBD1 (6 bases). Trimming took off 6 bases at V and 2 bases at J, with 21 bases between the two ends. Germline CDR1 and CDR2: SGHTA and FQGTGA. The CDR3 length is 17 residues. The CDR3 region has the DNA TGTGCCAGCAGTTTGGGAAGGGGGAAACTAACCACAGATACGCAGTATTTT. It codes for CASSLGRGKLTTDTQYF.

CDR3 DNA sequence: TGTGCCAGCAGCACTGACGGGGACTACAATGAGCAGTTCTTC. Translated, it gives CASSTDGDYNEQFF. V usage is TRBV21-1 and J usage is TRBJ2-1; the table's D call TRBD2 went unverified against the DNA. TRBV21-1 is flagged as a pseudogene. This CDR3 contains 14 residues.

This chain joins TRBV29-1 and TRBJ2-3; tentatively, D is TRBD2 (6 bases). The V gene's germline CDR1 is SQVTM and CDR2 ANQGSEA. The V gene lost 6 bases and the J gene lost 0 bases, with 10 bases spanning the gap. This CDR3 is built from 13 residues. This CDR3 reads CSVGRTSTDTQYF. The CDR3 coding sequence is TGCAGCGTGGGGAGGACTAGCACAGATACGCAGTATTTT.